This T cell receptor (beta chain) stems from a study of T-cell memory formation after mild COVID-19. General observations from the study: Clones shrinking between day 15 and 85 showed a balanced CD4/CD8 split, and those that grew later tilted toward CD4+. Confirmation was lacking for SARS-CoV-2 specificity of second-wave clones that peaked on day 37.

From the 5' RACE reads, TCRdb called clonotypes with MiXCR, one entry per CDR3 protein. The sample includes 400,000 to 500,000 distinct CDR3 sequences, approximately 18% of them seen just once. The CDR3 spans 14 residues. Trimming removed 3 bases from V and 3 bases from J; junction bases left unmatched: 4. Germline V CDR1 and CDR2: SGHRS, YFSETQ. Points on this clonotype: Antigen unknown.

The sample was PBMCs or a T cell subset sorted from them (not recorded which). The rearrangement joins TRBV5-1 to TRBJ2-3, with 7 bases lining up with TRBD1. The receptor was isolated from a man aged 18 to 29 who had mild COVID-19 (a few samples of this study predate the infection). Cell type and time point are not known. CDR3 sequence: CASSSTTGTDTQYF. In DNA form, the CDR3 reads TGCGCCAGCAGCTCGACGACAGGGACAGATACGCAGTATTTT.